A single sample gave rise to the 32 T cell receptor beta chains below, sequenced in a study of OX40 agonist ivuxolimab in advanced cancers. Assay: immunoSEQ multiplex PCR; the TCRdb copy retains only in-frame clones and omits some. The sample carries some 150,000 clones, roughly nine tenths recorded once. Sequenced material: CD4+ or CD8+ T cells sorted from blood, taken in a trial of the OX40 agonist ivuxolimab. Receptors were obtained from an adult with an advanced solid tumor such as melanoma, head and neck, liver or kidney cancer.

J is TRBJ1-5 and V is TRBV27; D is undetermined. The germline CDR1 and CDR2 sequences are MNHEY and SMNVEV (reference sequence). V dropped 0 bases and J dropped 4 bases, with 7 bases sitting between them. CDR3 length equals 14 residues. This CDR3 is CASSLSYTNQPQHF. As DNA, the CDR3 is TGTGCCAGCAGTTTATCGTACACAAATCAGCCCCAGCATTTT.

The CDR3 DNA follows: TGTGCCACAGCCTTCCAGGGGGGGGCAAAGACTGAAGCTTTCTTT. It specifies CATAFQGGAKTEAFF. The chain has TRBV10-3 and TRBJ1-1, with 7 bases fitting TRBD1. CDR3 length: 15 amino acids. Germline V CDR1 and CDR2: ENHRY, SYGVKD. J was trimmed by 5 bases and V by 10 bases; bases with no gene match: 16.

Notes on this clone: Its ends do not fully match the called genes, so a read error is possible. The chain has TRBV5-5 and TRBJ2-5; no clear D gene. Germline loops: CDR1 SGHKS, CDR2 YYEKEE (reference sequence). CDR3 length: 16 amino acids. The CDR3 reads CASNLGNLAFGETQYF. The CDR3 DNA follows: TGTGCCAGCAACTTGGGTAATCTCGCATTTGGAGAGACCCAGTACTTC.

V usage is TRBV30 and J usage is TRBJ1-1; possibly TRBD1 for D (5 bases). Germline CDR1 GTSNPN, CDR2 SVGIG (reference sequence). Trimming took 3 bases from V and 1 from J, leaving 9 bases between them. The CDR3 has 13 amino acids. The CDR3 region is CAWRGTPNTEAFF. CDR3 sequence (DNA): TGTGCCTGGAGAGGGACCCCGAACACTGAAGCTTTCTTT. The full variable domain, with the rest looked up from reference TRBV30 and TRBJ1-1, is SQTIHQWPATLVQPVGSPLSLECTVEGTSNPNLYWYRQAAGRGLQLLFYSVGIGQISSEVPQNLSASRPQDRQFILSSKKLLLSDSGFYLCAWRGTPNTEAFFGQGTRLTVV.

The V and J genes are TRBV7-2 and TRBJ1-2, with 9 nucleotides matching TRBD1. Trimming cost V 6 bases and J 4 bases; bases outside gene matches: 6. CDR1 is SGHTA and CDR2 is FQGNSA in the germline V gene. The CDR3 sequence is 14 residues long. The CDR3 DNA reads TGTGCCAGCAGTTCCGGGACAGGGAGCTATGGCTACACCTTC. Protein product: CASSSGTGSYGYTF.

The chain has TRBV15 and TRBJ2-3; D is uncertain. Per the germline V gene, CDR1 is LNHNV and CDR2 is YYDKDF (reference sequence). CDR3 length equals 14 residues. The V end lost 6 bases, the J end lost 0 bases, and 10 bases lay between the germline ends. The CDR3 is CATRSRPSTDTQYF. The DNA of the CDR3 is TGTGCCACCAGGTCCAGACCTAGCACAGATACGCAGTATTTT.

The chain has TRBV6-6 and TRBJ1-1, with no clear D. The CDR3 is made up of 15 amino acids. CDR1 and CDR2 (germline): MNHNY, SVGAGI (reference sequence). Trimming pared 0 bases from V and 4 bases from J, leaving 12 bases between. This chain's CDR3 is CASSYSGYLGTEAFF. CDR3 sequence (DNA): TGTGCCAGCAGTTACTCCGGGTACCTGGGCACTGAAGCTTTCTTT.

The chain uses TRBV18 and TRBJ2-2; tentative D call: TRBD2 (5 bases). V was cut by 3 bases and J by 5 bases, with 13 bases left in between. This CDR3 region has 15 residues. From germline, CDR1 is KGHSH and CDR2 LQKENI. For the CDR3, the DNA is TGTGCCAGCTCACCGCGGGCCCTAGGGACCGGGGAGCTGTTTTTT. Translating it yields CASSPRALGTGELFF.

The V gene is TRBV4-2, the J gene TRBJ2-7, with D maybe TRBD2 (7 bases). Germline V CDR1 and CDR2: LGHNA, YNFKEQ. The CDR3 sequence is 15 residues long. V gave up 5 bases and J gave up 4 bases, with 18 bases separating them. The DNA of the CDR3 is TGTGCCAGCAGCAGTAGGGGGAGGGATCAGTACGAGCAGTACTTC. Its protein product is CASSSRGRDQYEQYF.

The chain recombines TRBV19 with TRBJ1-5; D might be TRBD1 (5 bases). V was pared by 4 bases and J by 4 bases, with 11 bases between. The germline V gene encodes CDR1 LNHDA and CDR2 SQIVND (reference sequence). The CDR3 sequence is 14 residues long. In DNA, the CDR3 is TGTGCCAGTAGTAAGGGACTAATTAATCAGCCCCAGCATTTT. Residues: CASSKGLINQPQHF.

The V call is TRBV4-3, the J call TRBJ2-2; 15 nucleotides align to TRBD2. The CDR3 spans 19 residues. After removal of 3 bases from V and 3 bases from J, the junction contained 8 bases not matched to a gene. The germline gives CDR1 LGHNA, CDR2 YSLEER. CDR3 bases: TGCGCCAGCAGCCAGTTGGGACTAGCGGGAGGAGCGTACACCGGGGAGCTGTTTTTT. Translated, it gives CASSQLGLAGGAYTGELFF.

The chain combines TRBV11-1 with TRBJ2-5, with D perhaps TRBD1 (6 bases). The CDR3 spans 15 residues. Germline V gene sequence: CDR1 SGHAT, CDR2 FQDESV (reference sequence). V lost 5 bases and J lost 7, with 20 bases in between. CDR3 region: CASSPRQDLGRTQYF. The DNA of the CDR3 is TGTGCCAGCAGCCCCAGACAGGACCTTGGCCGGACCCAGTACTTC. Drawing the rest from reference TRBV11-1 and TRBJ2-5, the complete variable domain is EAEVAQSPRYKITEKSQAVAFWCDPISGHATLYWYRQILGQGPELLVQFQDESVVDDSQLPKDRFSAERLKGVDSTLKIQPAELGDSAMYLCASSPRQDLGRTQYFGPGTRLLVL.

The J gene is TRBJ1-3, the V gene TRBV19; D uncertain. The length of the CDR3 is 12 residues. V was trimmed by 3 bases and J by 4 bases, leaving 4 bases between them. CDR1 is LNHDA and CDR2 is SQIVND in the germline V gene (reference sequence). CDR3 amino acids: CASSIKGNTIYF. The CDR3 DNA follows: TGTGCCAGTAGTATCAAGGGAAACACCATATATTTT.

Regarding this clone: Other nucleotide sequences from this sample produce the same CDR3. This chain uses TRBV5-1 with TRBJ1-2; D is uncertain. Germline-derived CDR1 and CDR2 are SGHRS and YFSETQ. V gave up 4 bases and J gave up 8 bases, with 15 bases separating them. The CDR3 has 13 amino acids. The CDR3 DNA sequence: TGCGCCAGCAGCGCGGATAGGGCTGAGGGCTACACCTTC. Translation gives CASSADRAEGYTF.

The chain carries TRBV29-1 and TRBJ2-3, with 9 bases identical to TRBD2. This CDR3 is 12 amino acids long. V gave up 5 bases and J gave up 6 bases; unmatched junction bases: 3. Germline V gene data show CDR1 as SQVTM and CDR2 as ANQGSEA. The CDR3 DNA sequence: TGCAGCGTTCGGGCGGGGGGGGATACGCAGTATTTT. It codes for CSVRAGGDTQYF.

This chain joins TRBV5-1 and TRBJ2-3, with a weak D call TRBD2 (6 bases). Trimming removed 1 base from V and 2 bases from J, with 11 bases in between. CDR3 size: 15 residues. Germline V gene lookup returns CDR1 SGHRS and CDR2 YFSETQ. In DNA form, the CDR3 reads TGCGCCAGCAGCTTGTTCCGGGAGATCACAGATACGCAGTATTTT. It codes for CASSLFREITDTQYF.

This chain uses TRBV7-8 with TRBJ2-1, with 8 bases that match TRBD1. Germline values: CDR1 SGHVS, CDR2 FQNEAQ. This CDR3 comprises 11 residues. Trimming took 5 bases from V and 12 from J; bases not matched to a gene: 3. The CDR3 DNA reads TGTGCCAGCAGCACCGACAGGGGGCAGTTCTTC. Translating it yields CASSTDRGQFF.

This chain connects TRBV7-9 to TRBJ1-2; 9 positions agree with TRBD1. This CDR3 spans 14 amino acids. The germline V gene has CDR1 SEHNR and CDR2 FQNEAQ (reference sequence). V trimming: 4 bases; J trimming: 5 bases; junction bases outside the gene matches: 5. The CDR3 DNA follows: TGTGCCAGCAGCTCACCCGGGACAGGGTATGGCTACACCTTC. Its translation is CASSSPGTGYGYTF.

The chain carries TRBV27 and TRBJ1-1; D might be TRBD1 (6 bases). The CDR3 consists of 14 residues. Trimming removed 2 bases from V and 4 bases from J, with 11 bases in between. The germline gives CDR1 MNHEY, CDR2 SMNVEV (reference sequence). The CDR3 DNA reads TGTGCCAGCAGTTTAACACAGACAGGCACTGAAGCTTTCTTT. This sequence encodes CASSLTQTGTEAFF.

The sample holds a few counts of this clone. The genes are TRBV10-2 and TRBJ1-3, with TRBD1 matching over 8 bases. Germline values: CDR1 WSHSY, CDR2 SAAADI. The CDR3 sequence is 15 residues long. Germline trimming cut 2 bases from V and 2 bases from J; bases unmatched to any gene: 2. CDR3 nucleotides: TGCGCCAGCAGTGAGCCGACAGGGGCTGGAAACACCATATATTTT. The encoded protein is CASSEPTGAGNTIYF.

The J gene is TRBJ2-1, the V gene TRBV7-2; TRBD1 matches at 8 bases. Germline loops: CDR1 SGHTA, CDR2 FQGNSA. V shed 5 bases and J 7 bases; nucleotides not matched to a gene: 13. The CDR3 loop spans 16 amino acids. CDR3 DNA sequence: TGTGCCAGCAGCCCCCACGGACAGGGTAATGGTAATGAGCAGTTCTTC. This sequence encodes CASSPHGQGNGNEQFF.

The J gene is TRBJ2-3, the V gene TRBV6-5; D ambiguous. The length of the CDR3 is 15 residues. CDR1 is MNHEY, CDR2 SVGAGI, per germline. V lost 0 bases and J lost 0, with 7 bases in between. CDR3 sequence (DNA): TGTGCCAGCAGTTACTCAGGGTCTAGCACAGATACGCAGTATTTT. Translation gives CASSYSGSSTDTQYF.

The rearrangement uses TRBV19 and TRBJ2-7; possibly TRBD1 for D (6 bases). This CDR3 has 13 amino acids. V was trimmed by 6 bases and J by 2 bases, leaving 11 bases between them. Germline CDR1 LNHDA, CDR2 SQIVND (reference sequence). The CDR3 DNA reads TGTGCCAGTAGCGGACAGCCTCCCTACGAGCAGTACTTC. This codes for CASSGQPPYEQYF.

This chain uses TRBV7-9 with TRBJ2-7; no firm D call. Germline CDR1 reads SEHNR; CDR2 reads FQNEAQ (reference sequence). The CDR3 is 12 amino acids. V lost 2 bases and J lost 1, with 3 bases in between. The CDR3 loop reads CASSLRSYEQYF. The DNA for the CDR3 is TGTGCCAGCAGCTTAAGATCCTACGAGCAGTACTTC.

The chain recombines TRBV29-1 with TRBJ1-1; D ambiguous. CDR1 and CDR2 from the germline V gene are SQVTM and ANQGSEA. The CDR3 contains 13 residues. V was pared by 5 bases and J by 3 bases, with 13 bases between. The CDR3 loop reads CSVQWSWDTEAFF. In DNA form, the CDR3 reads TGCAGCGTTCAGTGGTCATGGGACACTGAAGCTTTCTTT.

The chain carries TRBV29-1 and TRBJ1-2, with D maybe TRBD1 (5 bases). V was cut by 3 bases and J by 4 bases, with 15 bases left in between. This CDR3 has 14 residues. Germline CDR1 and CDR2: SQVTM and ANQGSEA. The CDR3 is CSVEHPGTRYGYTF. CDR3 DNA: TGCAGCGTTGAGCACCCCGGGACTCGCTATGGCTACACCTTC.

The chain carries TRBV18 and TRBJ2-7, with 8 bases fitting TRBD1. Trimming at V came to 8 bases and at J to 5 bases, leaving 17 bases not matched to a gene. Looked up from germline, CDR1 is KGHSH and CDR2 is LQKENI. The CDR3 has 16 residues. The DNA of the CDR3 is TGTGCCAGCACCACGGGTTCCGGGACAGGCTTCGACGAGCAGTACTTC. This translates into CASTTGSGTGFDEQYF.

The chain uses TRBV6-4 and TRBJ1-2, with D hard to call. Trimming took 5 bases from V and 7 from J, leaving 14 bases between them. The CDR3 has 13 residues. Per the germline V gene, CDR1 is MRHNA and CDR2 is SNTAGT. CDR3 amino acids: CASSTELKGGYTF. DNA of the CDR3: TGTGCCAGCAGTACAGAGCTAAAGGGTGGCTACACCTTC.

V and J are TRBV28 and TRBJ1-1; 7 bases align to TRBD1. The junction had 3 bases not matched to a gene; V was cut back by 5 bases and J by 0 bases. Germline CDR1 is MDHEN and CDR2 is SYDVKM. The CDR3 consists of 14 residues. The CDR3 spells CASSTGTVNTEAFF. CDR3 in DNA: TGTGCCAGCAGTACCGGGACAGTGAACACTGAAGCTTTCTTT.

The genes are TRBV5-4 and TRBJ2-1, with D possibly matching TRBD1 (6 bases). The V end lost 7 bases, the J end lost 0 bases, and 11 bases lay between the germline ends. The V gene's germline CDR1 is SGHNT and CDR2 YYREEE (reference sequence). There are 14 residues in the CDR3. CDR3 DNA sequence: TGTGCCAGCGGGGGCGGAACCTCCTACAATGAGCAGTTCTTC. Its translation is CASGGGTSYNEQFF. The variable domain in full, with the rest retrieved from reference TRBV5-4 and TRBJ2-1, is ETGVTQSPTHLIKTRGQQVTLRCSSQSGHNTVSWYQQALGQGPQFIFQYYREEENGRGNFPPRFSGLQFPNYSSELNVNALELDDSALYLCASGGGTSYNEQFFGPGTRLTVL.

The chain carries TRBV10-3 and TRBJ1-2; perhaps TRBD1 as D (5 bases). Germline V gene data show CDR1 as ENHRY and CDR2 as SYGVKD. The V end was cut by 10 bases, the J end by 3 bases, with 15 bases between. CDR3 length: 13 amino acids. CDR3 amino acids: CATQLQADYGYTF. In nucleotides, the CDR3 is TGTGCCACCCAGCTACAGGCCGACTATGGCTACACCTTC.

The chain carries TRBV4-3 and TRBJ1-3; the match to TRBD1 covers 7 bases. The ends lost 1 base at V and 6 bases at J; junction bases unmatched: 6. The CDR3 loop spans 15 amino acids. Germline CDR1 LGHNA, CDR2 YSLEER. DNA of the CDR3: TGCGCCAGCAGCCAAGGTAGACAGGGAGAAAACACCATATATTTT. Amino acid sequence: CASSQGRQGENTIYF.